What follows describes a single T cell receptor beta chain. The antigen is unknown. Sequencing used immunoSEQ multiplex PCR; TCRdb keeps in-frame clones, though not all of them. The data show 25,000 or so clones, around 88% seen once. This sample was included in a study of T cells in localized non-small cell lung cancer. Trimming cost V 6 bases and J 8 bases, with 11 bases left between them. The CDR3 spans 12 residues. In germline, CDR1 is LNHDA, CDR2 SQIVND (reference sequence). Points from the study as a whole: Researchers found a median approximately 55 of the top 100 tumor clones in adjacent lung.

Here the sequenced sample was peripheral blood, taken before any cancer treatment. This clonotype was obtained from a female donor aged 60 or older with stage I lung adenocarcinoma. This sequence joins TRBV19 and TRBJ1-5; D is uncertain. The CDR3 sequence is CASRDRAEPQHF. The DNA of the CDR3 is TGTGCCAGTAGGGACCGCGCGGAGCCCCAGCATTTT.